The 9 T cell receptor beta chains below come from one sample, sequenced in a study of T cells in Graves' hyperthyroidism and ophthalmopathy. Amplification yielded TCR beta CDR3 regions, with RNA transcripts as the source. HTBI primers drove first-round RT-PCR of the TCR CDR3. TCRdb reanalysed the multiplex PCR reads using MiXCR and keeps one entry per CDR3 protein. The table has around 600,000 distinct CDR3 sequences, approximately 15% seen once. The sequencing sample was made of blood. The source is a woman aged 45 to 65 with Graves' ophthalmopathy.

This clonotype was found many times. The chain links TRBV11-2 to TRBJ1-2; a possible D gene is TRBD1 (5 bases). Trimming removed 5 bases at V and 4 bases at J, with 17 bases between. The CDR3 totals 15 residues. Germline lookup yields CDR1 SGHAT and CDR2 FQNNGV. The CDR3 here is CASSTLRRGTYGYTF. The CDR3 bases are TGTGCCAGCAGCACCCTAAGACGGGGGACCTATGGCTACACCTTC. Using reference TRBV11-2 and TRBJ1-2 for the parts outside the CDR3, the full variable domain is EAGVAQSPRYKIIEKRQSVAFWCNPISGHATLYWYQQILGQGPKLLIQFQNNGVVDDSQLPKDRFSAERLKGVDSTLKIQPAKLEDSAVYLCASSTLRRGTYGYTFGSGTRLTVV.

This chain joins TRBV4-1 and TRBJ2-1; a possible D gene is TRBD1 (5 bases). This CDR3 spans 16 amino acids. Germline CDR1 MGHRA, CDR2 YSYEKL. Trimming pared 0 bases from V and 6 bases from J, leaving 15 bases between. The CDR3 DNA is TGCGCCAGCAGCCAAGAGGGCAGGAACACAGGCAATGAGCAGTTCTTC. It yields the protein CASSQEGRNTGNEQFF.

The table lists this clonotype with many counts. The chain has TRBV28 and TRBJ2-7, with a possible D match to TRBD2 (6 bases). CDR1 is MDHEN and CDR2 is SYDVKM in the germline V gene. Trimming pared 2 bases from V and 5 bases from J, leaving 13 bases between. The CDR3 has 14 residues. The CDR3 region has the DNA TGTGCCAGCAGTTTAGAGCGCGGGGAAGACGAGCAGTACTTC. Amino acids: CASSLERGEDEQYF.

This clonotype was recorded many times. This chain joins TRBV12-3 or TRBV12-4 and TRBJ1-1, with D tentatively TRBD1 (5 bases). Trimming removed 0 bases at V and 3 bases at J, with 11 bases between. The CDR3 extends over 15 amino acids. In DNA form, the CDR3 reads TGTGCCAGCAGTTTAGCGACACAGGCCTACACTGAAGCTTTCTTT. Protein: CASSLATQAYTEAFF.

This clonotype was seen at least ten times. The chain links TRBV6-2 or TRBV6-3 to TRBJ1-2; D remains unclear. V was trimmed by 6 bases and J by 2 bases, leaving 19 bases between them. Germline CDR1 MNHEY, CDR2 SVGEGT. The CDR3 consists of 16 residues. In DNA form, the CDR3 reads TGTGCCAGCAGGACGGTCCTCCCAGAATTCAACTATGGCTACACCTTC. Its translation is CASRTVLPEFNYGYTF.

This clonotype showed up just a few times. The chain couples TRBV4-2 to TRBJ2-3, with 11 nucleotides matching TRBD2. The junction had 6 bases not matched to a gene; V was cut back by 4 bases and J by 3 bases. Germline-derived CDR1 and CDR2 are LGHNA and YNFKEQ. CDR3 size: 16 residues. CDR3: CASSLQLAGVTDTQYF. In nucleotides, the CDR3 is TGTGCCAGCAGCCTCCAACTAGCGGGAGTAACAGATACGCAGTATTTT.

This clonotype has a handful of counts. The genes are TRBV4-3 and TRBJ1-4; D not certain. This CDR3 comprises 14 residues. Germline V CDR1 and CDR2: LGHNA, YSLEER. Trimming removed 0 bases at V and 7 bases at J, with 9 bases between. CDR3: CASSQDNKSEKLFF. CDR3 DNA sequence: TGCGCCAGCAGCCAAGATAATAAGAGTGAAAAACTGTTTTTT.

This clonotype was counted ten times or more. The chain couples TRBV20-1 to TRBJ2-3, with no clear D. Trimming cost V 0 bases and J 2 bases, with 9 bases left between them. This CDR3 has 14 residues. The germline gives CDR1 DFQATT, CDR2 SNEGSKA (reference sequence). The CDR3 sequence is CSARDFGHTDTQYF. DNA of the CDR3: TGCAGTGCTAGAGATTTTGGGCACACAGATACGCAGTATTTT.

The chain uses TRBV28 and TRBJ1-1; the D is unclear. V lost 4 bases, J lost 1 base, and 10 bases lay in between. Germline V gives CDR1 MDHEN, CDR2 SYDVKM. The CDR3 sequence is 14 residues long. The chain's CDR3 is CASSSLGRNTEAFF. The CDR3 nucleotides are TGTGCCAGCAGTTCCCTAGGACGGAACACTGAAGCTTTCTTT.